One sample yielded the 25 T cell receptor beta chains listed below, sequenced in a study of blood T cell repertoires in COVID-19. Assay used: immunoSEQ multiplex PCR; TCRdb lists only in-frame clones, some missing. The sample lists about 230,000 clones, 75% to 85% seen once, with 7.4% in the top ten. The sequenced sample was peripheral blood. The receptors shown here come from a woman in her fifties or sixties with acute or convalescent COVID-19.

The chain joins TRBV11-2 to TRBJ2-1, with 8 positions matching TRBD2. CDR1 SGHAT and CDR2 FQNNGV come from the germline V gene. This CDR3 has 17 amino acids. Unmatched junction bases numbered 12, after V lost 2 bases and J lost 6 bases. The CDR3 DNA is TGTGCCAGCAGCTTAACGGGGGGGCTTTTTCTTTTCAATGAGCAGTTCTTC. Its translation: CASSLTGGLFLFNEQFF. The full variable domain, completed using reference TRBV11-2 and TRBJ2-1, is EAGVAQSPRYKIIEKRQSVAFWCNPISGHATLYWYQQILGQGPKLLIQFQNNGVVDDSQLPKDRFSAERLKGVDSTLKIQPAKLEDSAVYLCASSLTGGLFLFNEQFFGPGTRLTVL.

The sample holds a few counts of this clone. This chain uses TRBV5-1 with TRBJ1-1; D is uncertain. Germline loops: CDR1 SGHRS, CDR2 YFSETQ. V lost 4 bases and J 11 bases, leaving 21 bases between the germline ends. The CDR3 consists of 14 residues. CDR3 loop: CASSPTVEGSPAFF. The CDR3 DNA is TGCGCCAGCAGCCCCACGGTGGAGGGATCCCCCGCTTTCTTT.

V gene TRBV5-1 combines with J gene TRBJ2-1; D perhaps matches TRBD1 (5 bases). The CDR3 sequence is 16 residues long. Trimming left V 4 bases short and J 4 bases short, with 18 bases between. The germline CDR1 and CDR2 sequences are SGHRS and YFSETQ. The CDR3 here is CASSPLVADNYNEQFF. CDR3 coding DNA: TGCGCCAGCAGCCCCCTGGTTGCGGACAATTACAATGAGCAGTTCTTC.

The chain is built from TRBV12-3 or TRBV12-4 and TRBJ2-3; 8 bases map to TRBD2. The CDR3 spans 13 residues. V was pared by 6 bases and J by 4 bases, with 3 bases of the junction left unmatched. As DNA, the CDR3 is TGTGCCAGCAGCCCGGGGGGGTCAGATACGCAGTATTTT. As protein: CASSPGGSDTQYF.

The genes are TRBV5-1 and TRBJ1-1; D is possibly TRBD1 (5 bases). This CDR3 spans 16 amino acids. Deletions cut 1 base from V and 0 bases from J, with 13 bases between. Germline V gives CDR1 SGHRS, CDR2 YFSETQ. The CDR3 region is CASSLMGGYMNTEAFF. CDR3 DNA sequence: TGCGCCAGCAGCTTGATGGGGGGGTACATGAACACTGAAGCTTTCTTT.

The chain has TRBV30 and TRBJ1-2, with TRBD1 as a possible D gene (6 bases). The CDR3 runs to 12 residues. Germline values: CDR1 GTSNPN, CDR2 SVGIG (reference sequence). With 5 bases removed from V and 2 bases from J, the gap between germline ends came to 9 bases. The CDR3, as DNA: TGTGCCTGGGACAGGAAAAACTATGGCTACACCTTC. Protein product: CAWDRKNYGYTF.

J is TRBJ2-1 and V is TRBV10-1; maybe TRBD1 (6 bases). CDR1 and CDR2 (germline): WNHNN, SYGVQD (reference sequence). The CDR3 has 15 residues. Between the trimmed V and J ends, which lost 5 bases and 0 bases, there was a span of 11 bases. The CDR3 bases are TGCGCCAGCAGTTACGACAGGCACTCCTACAATGAGCAGTTCTTC. This sequence encodes CASSYDRHSYNEQFF.

The chain recombines TRBV9 with TRBJ2-7; 9 bases match TRBD1. This CDR3 is 16 amino acids long. J was trimmed by 5 bases and V by 0 bases; bases with no gene match: 9. Germline CDR1 is SGDLS and CDR2 is YYNGEE. DNA for the CDR3: TGTGCCAGCAGCGTAGTCGTGGGACAGGGACGAAACGAGCAGTACTTC. Its protein product is CASSVVVGQGRNEQYF.

The chain employs TRBV10-3 and TRBJ2-7; weak D call: TRBD1 (5 bases). Germline V lookup: CDR1 ENHRY, CDR2 SYGVKD. The length of the CDR3 is 13 residues. V was trimmed by 8 bases and J by 6 bases, leaving 17 bases between them. This CDR3 is CAIRGRERVEQYF. In DNA form, the CDR3 reads TGTGCCATCCGCGGCAGGGAAAGGGTCGAGCAGTACTTC.

The chain carries TRBV27 and TRBJ1-1; unclear D gene. Between the trimmed V and J ends, which lost 3 bases and 3 bases, there was a span of 11 bases. The CDR3 spans 14 residues. Germline CDR1 reads MNHEY; CDR2 reads SMNVEV (reference sequence). The CDR3 here is CASSFSGLDTEAFF. The CDR3 coding sequence is TGTGCCAGCAGTTTCTCGGGGTTAGACACTGAAGCTTTCTTT.

The chain joins TRBV6-5 to TRBJ1-5; 8 bases match TRBD1. Per germline, CDR1 MNHEY and CDR2 SVGAGI. The V and J ends lost 6 bases and 2 bases, in that order; junction bases with no gene match: 6. CDR3 length equals 15 residues. CDR3 coding DNA: TGTGCCAGCAGACCAGGACAGGGTGGCAATCAGCCCCAGCATTTT. Its protein product is CASRPGQGGNQPQHF.

The chain uses TRBV5-5 and TRBJ1-2; D is possibly TRBD1 (5 bases). V was trimmed by 1 base and J by 8 bases, leaving 9 bases between them. Germline loops: CDR1 SGHKS, CDR2 YYEKEE (reference sequence). The CDR3 sequence is 12 residues long. The CDR3 sequence: CASSLRGSGYTF. CDR3 sequence (DNA): TGTGCCAGCAGCTTGAGGGGTTCCGGCTACACCTTC.

V is TRBV30 and J is TRBJ2-5; 10 bases match TRBD2. The CDR3 is 15 residues long. CDR1 GTSNPN and CDR2 SVGIG come from the germline V gene (reference sequence). After removal of 1 base from V and 7 bases from J, the junction contained 9 bases not matched to a gene. The CDR3 region is CAWSGGLAGVGTQYF. The DNA for the CDR3 is TGTGCCTGGAGTGGGGGGCTAGCGGGAGTCGGGACCCAGTACTTC.

The chain uses TRBV15 and TRBJ2-5, with D possibly TRBD1 on 6 matching bases. V was pared by 4 bases and J by 2 bases, with 14 bases between. The CDR3 has 15 amino acids. Germline values: CDR1 LNHNV, CDR2 YYDKDF (reference sequence). Written as DNA, the CDR3 is TGTGCCACCAGCAACACGCCAGGGGCACAAGAGACCCAGTACTTC. Protein: CATSNTPGAQETQYF.

This chain uses TRBV25-1 with TRBJ2-7; 7 bases map to TRBD2. This CDR3 comprises 11 residues. V lost 5 bases to trimming and J lost 6 bases; unmatched junction nucleotides: 1. CDR1 and CDR2 (germline): MGHDK, SYGVNS. The CDR3 DNA is TGTGCCAGCAGTTCGGGGGGCGAGCAGTACTTC. Translating it yields CASSSGGEQYF.

This clone was counted a few times. This sample includes further DNA sequences coding for the same CDR3. This chain connects TRBV6-5 to TRBJ2-2; tentative D call: TRBD2 (6 bases). V gave up 0 bases and J gave up 4 bases, with 12 bases separating them. This CDR3 has 16 amino acids. Looked up from germline, CDR1 is MNHEY and CDR2 is SVGAGI. CDR3 nucleotide sequence: TGTGCCAGCAGTTACTCCGGAGGGAGGACCACCGGGGAGCTGTTTTTT. Amino acids: CASSYSGGRTTGELFF.

This rearrangement joins TRBV18 to TRBJ2-1, with D uncertain. The V gene lost 3 bases and the J gene lost 6 bases, with 21 bases spanning the gap. Germline V gives CDR1 KGHSH, CDR2 LQKENI. This CDR3 is 17 amino acids long. The CDR3 here is CASSPPTELSHFNEQFF. Here the CDR3 DNA reads TGTGCCAGCTCACCCCCGACGGAGTTAAGCCACTTCAATGAGCAGTTCTTC.

This chain links TRBV27 with TRBJ1-6, with D unclear. The V end lost 3 bases, the J end lost 6 bases, and 12 bases lay between the germline ends. Per germline, CDR1 MNHEY and CDR2 SMNVEV (reference sequence). CDR3 length equals 15 residues. The CDR3 DNA is TGTGCCAGCAGTTTGCAGTTCTCGGGTAATTCACCCCTCCACTTT. As protein: CASSLQFSGNSPLHF.

The chain joins TRBV2 to TRBJ1-3; no clear D. V was pared by 4 bases and J by 0 bases, with 10 bases between. The CDR3 loop spans 15 amino acids. Germline CDR1 is SNHLY and CDR2 is FYNNEI. The CDR3 spells CASSVFEGSGNTIYF. CDR3 nucleotides: TGTGCCAGCAGTGTCTTCGAGGGCTCTGGAAACACCATATATTTT. The variable domain in full, completed from reference TRBV2 and TRBJ1-3, reads EPEVTQTPSHQVTQMGQEVILRCVPISNHLYFYWYRQILGQKVEFLVSFYNNEISEKSEIFDDQFSVERPDGSNFTLKIRSTKLEDSAMYFCASSVFEGSGNTIYFGEGSWLTVV.

V usage is TRBV27 and J usage is TRBJ2-2, with 7 bases identical to TRBD1. V trimming: 2 bases; J trimming: 6 bases; junction bases outside the gene matches: 0. Per the germline V gene, CDR1 is MNHEY and CDR2 is SMNVEV (reference sequence). This CDR3 contains 13 residues. Here the CDR3 reads CASSLQGAGELFF. For the CDR3, the DNA is TGTGCCAGCAGTTTACAGGGGGCCGGGGAGCTGTTTTTT.

The chain couples TRBV10-3 to TRBJ1-2; D possibly corresponds to TRBD1 (5 bases). Germline CDR1 ENHRY, CDR2 SYGVKD. The CDR3 consists of 14 residues. Trimming stripped 9 bases from V and 0 bases from J, with 14 bases between. CDR3 sequence reads: CAISPRGTNYGYTF. The CDR3, as DNA: TGTGCCATATCCCCCCGGGGGACTAACTATGGCTACACCTTC.

V is TRBV28 and J is TRBJ1-4; D is ambiguous. Per germline, CDR1 MDHEN and CDR2 SYDVKM. Trimming stripped 2 bases from V and 5 bases from J, with 6 bases between. This CDR3 has 13 residues. CDR3 nucleotide sequence: TGTGCCAGCAGTTTACGGAGGAATGAAAAACTGTTTTTT. Translating it yields CASSLRRNEKLFF.

The chain couples TRBV11-2 to TRBJ2-4; D might be TRBD1 (6 bases). Trimming shortened V by 4 bases and J by 0 bases, and 16 bases separated the two germline ends. Germline values: CDR1 SGHAT, CDR2 FQNNGV. The CDR3 consists of 17 residues. The CDR3 is CASSSRGMVRAKNIQYF. In DNA, the CDR3 is TGTGCCAGCAGCTCCAGGGGAATGGTCAGAGCCAAAAACATTCAGTACTTC.

V usage is TRBV28 and J usage is TRBJ1-5, with D perhaps matching TRBD1 (6 bases). The CDR3 extends over 14 amino acids. The V and J ends lost 2 bases and 5 bases respectively, with 10 bases between them. Germline loops: CDR1 MDHEN, CDR2 SYDVKM. CDR3 in DNA: TGTGCCAGCAGTTTAGACAGGTCCCATCAGCCCCAGCATTTT. As protein: CASSLDRSHQPQHF.

The CDR3 sequence: CASSLVVGENYGYTF. CDR3 coding DNA: TGCGCCAGCAGCTTGGTGGTCGGAGAAAACTATGGCTACACCTTC. The chain combines TRBV5-1 with TRBJ1-2; D gene unclear. Germline assignment: CDR1 SGHRS and CDR2 YFSETQ. Trimming removed 0 bases from V and 2 bases from J, with 11 bases in between. The CDR3 contains 15 residues.